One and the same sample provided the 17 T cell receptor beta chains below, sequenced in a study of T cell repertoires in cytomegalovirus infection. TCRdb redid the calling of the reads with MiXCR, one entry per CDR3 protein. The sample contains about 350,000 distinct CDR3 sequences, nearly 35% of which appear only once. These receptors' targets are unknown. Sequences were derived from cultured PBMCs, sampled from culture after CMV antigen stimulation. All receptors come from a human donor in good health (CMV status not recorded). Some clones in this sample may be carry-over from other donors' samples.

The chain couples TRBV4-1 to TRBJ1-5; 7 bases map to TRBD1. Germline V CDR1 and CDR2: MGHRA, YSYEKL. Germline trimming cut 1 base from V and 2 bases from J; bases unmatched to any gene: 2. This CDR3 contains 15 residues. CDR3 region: CASSQGQGGNQPQHF. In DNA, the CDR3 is TGCGCCAGCAGCCAAGGACAGGGTGGCAATCAGCCCCAGCATTTT.

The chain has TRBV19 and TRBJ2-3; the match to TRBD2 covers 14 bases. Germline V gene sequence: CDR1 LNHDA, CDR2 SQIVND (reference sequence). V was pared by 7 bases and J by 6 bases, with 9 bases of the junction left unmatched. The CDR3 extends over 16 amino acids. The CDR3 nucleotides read TGTGCCAGTATCCCGTCGGGACTAGCGGGAGAGGATACGCAGTATTTT. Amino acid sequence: CASIPSGLAGEDTQYF.

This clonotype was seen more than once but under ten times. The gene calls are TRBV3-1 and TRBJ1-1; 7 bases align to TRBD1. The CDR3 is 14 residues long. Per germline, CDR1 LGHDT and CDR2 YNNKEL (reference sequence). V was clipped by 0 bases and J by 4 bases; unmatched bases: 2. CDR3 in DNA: TGTGCCAGCAGCCAAGATAACAGGGGCACTGAAGCTTTCTTT. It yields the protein CASSQDNRGTEAFF.

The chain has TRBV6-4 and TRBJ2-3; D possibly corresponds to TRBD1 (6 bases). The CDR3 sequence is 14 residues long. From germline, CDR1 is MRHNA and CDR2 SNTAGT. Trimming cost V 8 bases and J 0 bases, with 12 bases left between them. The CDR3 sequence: CASATGKSTDTQYF. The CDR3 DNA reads TGTGCCAGCGCTACAGGGAAGAGCACAGATACGCAGTATTTT.

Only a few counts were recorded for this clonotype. The CDR3 sequence: CAISEVGPYNEQFF. The DNA for the CDR3 is TGTGCCATCAGTGAGGTAGGACCCTACAATGAGCAGTTCTTC. The gene calls are TRBV10-3 and TRBJ2-1; the D is unclear. The length of the CDR3 is 14 residues. V was shortened by 2 bases and J by 2 bases, with 7 bases between the two germline ends. The germline CDR1 and CDR2 sequences are ENHRY and SYGVKD.

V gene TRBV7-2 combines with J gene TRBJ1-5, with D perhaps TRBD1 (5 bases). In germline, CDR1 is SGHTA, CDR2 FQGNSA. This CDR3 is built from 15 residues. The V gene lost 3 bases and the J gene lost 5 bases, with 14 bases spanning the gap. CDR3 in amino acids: CASSFGDRRHQPQHF. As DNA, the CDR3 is TGTGCCAGCAGCTTCGGCGACAGACGCCATCAGCCCCAGCATTTT.

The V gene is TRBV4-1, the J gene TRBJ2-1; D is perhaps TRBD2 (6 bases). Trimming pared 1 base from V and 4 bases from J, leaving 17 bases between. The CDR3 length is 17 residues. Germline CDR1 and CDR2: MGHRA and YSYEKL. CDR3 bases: TGCGCCAGCAGCCAAGCGCCCGGGGCTAGCGAATACAATGAGCAGTTCTTC. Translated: CASSQAPGASEYNEQFF.

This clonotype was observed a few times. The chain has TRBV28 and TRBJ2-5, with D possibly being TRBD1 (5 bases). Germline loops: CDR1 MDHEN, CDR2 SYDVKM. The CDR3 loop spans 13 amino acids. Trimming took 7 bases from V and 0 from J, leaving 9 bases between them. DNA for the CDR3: TGTGCCAGCATGCCGACAGACCAAGAGACCCAGTACTTC. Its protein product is CASMPTDQETQYF. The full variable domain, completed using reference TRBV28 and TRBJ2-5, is DVKVTQSSRYLVKRTGEKVFLECVQDMDHENMFWYRQDPGLGLRLIYFSYDVKMKEKGDIPEGYSVSREKKERFSLILESASTNQTSMYLCASMPTDQETQYFGPGTRLLVL.

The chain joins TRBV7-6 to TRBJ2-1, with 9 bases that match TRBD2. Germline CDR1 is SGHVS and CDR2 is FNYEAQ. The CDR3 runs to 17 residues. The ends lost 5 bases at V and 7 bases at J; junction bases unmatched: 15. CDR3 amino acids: CASSKWGGAAGGNEQFF. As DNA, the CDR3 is TGTGCCAGCAGCAAGTGGGGGGGAGCCGCGGGGGGGAATGAGCAGTTCTTC.

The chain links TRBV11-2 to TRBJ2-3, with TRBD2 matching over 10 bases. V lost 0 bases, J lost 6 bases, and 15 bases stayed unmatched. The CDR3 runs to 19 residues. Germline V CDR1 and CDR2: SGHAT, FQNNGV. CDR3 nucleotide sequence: TGTGCCAGCAGCTTAGATCGTGGTTTGGGAAGCGGGAGGGACGATACGCAGTATTTT. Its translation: CASSLDRGLGSGRDDTQYF.

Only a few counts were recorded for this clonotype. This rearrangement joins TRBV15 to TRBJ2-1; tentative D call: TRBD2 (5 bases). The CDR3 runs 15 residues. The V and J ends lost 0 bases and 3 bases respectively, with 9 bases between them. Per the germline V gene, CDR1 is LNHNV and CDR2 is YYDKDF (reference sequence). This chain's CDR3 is CATSRDRGSYNEQFF. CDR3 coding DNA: TGTGCCACCAGCAGAGATCGAGGGAGCTACAATGAGCAGTTCTTC.

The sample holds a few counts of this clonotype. CDR3 in amino acids: CASSLVNSDTQYF. CDR3 nucleotides: TGTGCCAGCAGCTTAGTGAATTCAGATACGCAGTATTTT. The chain uses TRBV7-8 and TRBJ2-3; no clear D gene. The CDR3 is made up of 13 amino acids. Germline V lookup: CDR1 SGHVS, CDR2 FQNEAQ. Trimming removed 1 base at V and 4 bases at J, with 6 bases between.

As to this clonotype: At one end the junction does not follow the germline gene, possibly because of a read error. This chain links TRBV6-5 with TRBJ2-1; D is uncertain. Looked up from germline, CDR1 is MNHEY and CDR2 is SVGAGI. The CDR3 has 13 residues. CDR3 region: CTSSYVAGNEQFF. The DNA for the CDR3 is TGTACCAGCAGTTACGTAGCCGGGAATGAGCAGTTCTTC.

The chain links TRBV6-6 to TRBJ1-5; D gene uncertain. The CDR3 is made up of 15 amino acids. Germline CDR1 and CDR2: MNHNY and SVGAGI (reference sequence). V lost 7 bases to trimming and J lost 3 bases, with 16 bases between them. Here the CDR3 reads CASTWVASDNQPQHF. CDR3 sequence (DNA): TGTGCCAGCACCTGGGTGGCCAGCGACAATCAGCCCCAGCATTTT.

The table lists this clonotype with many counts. CDR3 protein: CATSDGIPGQYYEQYF. The DNA for the CDR3 is TGTGCCACCAGTGATGGAATTCCGGGACAGTATTACGAGCAGTACTTC. The chain links TRBV24-1 to TRBJ2-7, with 7 bases fitting TRBD1. V lost 3 bases and J lost 4; bases outside the gene matches: 11. The CDR3 is 16 residues long. Germline assignment: CDR1 KGHDR and CDR2 SFDVKD.

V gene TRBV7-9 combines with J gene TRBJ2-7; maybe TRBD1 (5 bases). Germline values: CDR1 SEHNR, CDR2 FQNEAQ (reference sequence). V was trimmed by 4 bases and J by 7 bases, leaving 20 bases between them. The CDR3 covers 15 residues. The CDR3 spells CASSSPEQGEFEQYF. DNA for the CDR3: TGTGCCAGCAGCTCCCCCGAGCAGGGTGAGTTTGAGCAGTACTTC.

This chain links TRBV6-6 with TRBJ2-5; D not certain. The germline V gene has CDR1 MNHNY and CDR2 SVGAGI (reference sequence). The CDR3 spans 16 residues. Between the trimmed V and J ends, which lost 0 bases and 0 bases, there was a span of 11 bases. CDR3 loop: CASSYSTPVYQETQYF. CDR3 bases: TGTGCCAGCAGTTACTCGACACCAGTGTACCAAGAGACCCAGTACTTC.